This TCR beta chain emerged from a study of CD4+ T cells in melanoma. TCRdb's table, derived via immunoSEQ multiplex PCR, lists solely in-frame clones and lacks some. The profile covers about 110,000 clones, with around 92% appearing a single time and 3% to 4% taken by the ten largest. This CDR3 is 17 amino acids long. V gave up 0 bases and J gave up 7 bases; unmatched junction bases: 8. Germline V lookup: CDR1 LGHNA, CDR2 YNFKEQ. This receptor was identified in a human donor with melanoma. The chain recombines TRBV4-2 with TRBJ2-2; 10 bases are a match to TRBD2. The sample was peripheral blood. CDR3 amino acids: CASSQEVSGGAIGELFF. The CDR3 DNA sequence: TGTGCCAGCAGCCAAGAAGTAAGCGGGGGGGCGATCGGGGAGCTGTTTTTT.